This is a list of T cell receptor beta chains from one sample in a study of Graves' ophthalmopathy and Graves' hyperthyroidism. TCRdb re-analysed the multiplex PCR reads in MiXCR, keeping a single row per CDR3 protein. The repertoire consists of about 1.2 million distinct CDR3 sequences, with 35% to 45% occurring once and the leading ten covering roughly 10%. Material for sequencing was peripheral blood or thyroid tissue (not recorded which). These receptors originate from an adult man with Graves' hyperthyroidism. Each CDR3 is given without its conserved first and last residue.

TRBV5-5	ASSSRGPLEKLF
TRBV4-3	ASSQDRGLWEQY
TRBV24-1	ATSDTGTRYGYT
TRBV5-1	ASSEGQGVTEAF
TRBV5-1	ASSLGPWESNYGYT
TRBV29-1	SVELDRYATGELF
TRBV2	ASRLGEIGELF
TRBV11-2	ASSLEPTGGQPQH
TRBV5-1	ASSETGVPGELF
TRBV20-1	SAASGTDLNSPLH
TRBV5-1	ASSLAGRGGEKLF
TRBV6-6	ASRQGLGNQPQH
TRBV29-1	SLRLAGGTGELS
TRBV29-1	SVYTGELF
TRBV7-2	ASSLNYQETHSPLH
TRBV28	ASRLGGIGDTIY
TRBV2	ASNKGGNSPLH
TRBV24-1	ATSVDYEQY
TRBV12-3/TRBV12-4	ASSFSGSGSPLH
TRBV9	ASSVRASGNFYEQY
TRBV7-2	ASSFPPGQAAGELF
TRBV29-1	SLVEFGESIYEQY
TRBV7-6	ASSNIRVTRETQY
TRBV6-5	ACGHPAYEQY
TRBV7-9	ASSRGTLNTEAF
TRBV7-3	ASSSLAGGNSPLH
TRBV13	ASSLKGGNNSPLH
TRBV25-1	ALDRGPSPLH
TRBV5-1	ASSFRPDTHTGELF
TRBV29-1	SVAQGGNQPQH
TRBV25-1	ASSDYAGGRTGELF
TRBV7-6	ASSLGSGLAVLKAVNTGELF
TRBV19	ASAPTTGSNSPLH
TRBV28	AVSLQGIPYEQY
TRBV7-2	ASSLWTGTGELF
TRBV12-3/TRBV12-4	ASTAGHSGANVLT
TRBV7-2	ASTLERLSYEQY
TRBV2	ASSDMTGELF
TRBV10-3	ASNGQGTEAF
TRBV19	ASSAGFSNQPQH
TRBV30	ACATGINSPLH
TRBV2	ASIWDSPMNTEAF
TRBV20-1	SARVGNRGEQY
TRBV7-8	ASSLAYRAGYT
TRBV7-2	ASSLAGGGPETQY
TRBV7-9	ASSRQYEKLF
TRBV15	ATSRDRGHSEKLF
TRBV20-1	SARGSQGAQY
TRBV29-1	SVLVRRSSYEQY
TRBV25-1	ASSGQPNTGGQSNSPLH